Shown below are 23 T cell receptor beta chains from a single sample sequenced in a study of a mutant IDH1 vaccine in newly diagnosed glioma. Noted time point: week 5, during vaccination. A 20-mer mutant IDH1 peptide at 300 ug was injected subcutaneously with topical imiquimod. The antigens for these receptors are not known. Assay: immunoSEQ multiplex PCR; the TCRdb copy retains only in-frame clones and omits some. The data show roughly 60,000 clones, 80% to 90% seen once. The sequencing here drew on PBMCs, taken from a glioma patient whose treatment included an IDH1 peptide vaccine. Receptor source: a woman in her fifties or sixties with glioma.

The chain joins TRBV19 to TRBJ2-5; a weak D match, TRBD2 (6 bases). Trimming took 5 bases from V and 4 from J, leaving 14 bases between them. The CDR3 has 14 residues. Germline CDR1 is LNHDA and CDR2 is SQIVND (reference sequence). The CDR3 sequence is CASSSRGAGETQYF. The CDR3, as DNA: TGTGCCAGTAGTTCCCGCGGGGCCGGAGAGACCCAGTACTTC.

The chain links TRBV28 to TRBJ1-6; the match to TRBD1 covers 7 bases. CDR1 MDHEN and CDR2 SYDVKM come from the germline V gene. Trimming cost V 8 bases and J 7 bases; bases outside gene matches: 5. The CDR3 covers 13 residues. The CDR3 loop reads CASRDSLNSPLHF. CDR3 nucleotides: TGTGCCAGCCGGGACAGCCTAAATTCACCCCTCCACTTT.

The chain combines TRBV5-1 with TRBJ1-4, with D tentatively TRBD1 (6 bases). The germline gives CDR1 SGHRS, CDR2 YFSETQ. The CDR3 is made up of 16 amino acids. V was shortened by 4 bases and J by 8 bases, with 21 bases between the two germline ends. CDR3 residues: CASSGGIGGADEKLFF. The CDR3 DNA sequence: TGCGCCAGCAGCGGAGGAATAGGGGGGGCCGACGAAAAACTGTTTTTT.

In this sample, this clone turned up once. This chain uses TRBV7-2 with TRBJ2-7; perhaps TRBD2 as D (6 bases). CDR3 length equals 13 residues. Trimming took off 5 bases at V and 7 bases at J, with 15 bases between the two ends. CDR1 SGHTA and CDR2 FQGNSA come from the germline V gene. The DNA of the CDR3 is TGTGCCAGCAGCAGATACACAGCGGGTGAGCAGTACTTC. It yields the protein CASSRYTAGEQYF.

In its sample, this clone was seen a few times. The CDR3 spells CASRGVEGQYNSPLHF. The CDR3, as DNA: TGTGCCAGCAGGGGAGTGGAGGGGCAATATAATTCACCCCTCCACTTT. The genes are TRBV7-9 and TRBJ1-6, with a weak D call TRBD1 (5 bases). V lost 6 bases and J 4 bases, leaving 16 bases between the germline ends. This CDR3 is built from 16 residues. The V gene's germline CDR1 is SEHNR and CDR2 FQNEAQ (reference sequence).

The chain couples TRBV9 to TRBJ2-3; 8 positions agree with TRBD2. The CDR3 has 17 residues. The germline CDR1 and CDR2 sequences are SGDLS and YYNGEE. Losses at the gene ends were 0 bases for V and 2 bases for J; bases not matched to a gene: 8. In DNA, the CDR3 is TGTGCCAGCAGCGTAGCTATCGGGGGGGGCATCACAGATACGCAGTATTTT. Translation gives CASSVAIGGGITDTQYF.

V and J are TRBV10-3 and TRBJ2-7, with a weak D call TRBD2 (7 bases). The V end lost 1 base, the J end lost 6 bases, and 16 bases lay between the germline ends. This CDR3 contains 15 residues. Per germline, CDR1 ENHRY and CDR2 SYGVKD. CDR3 protein: CAISEFRGATGEQYF. DNA for the CDR3: TGTGCCATCAGTGAGTTTCGGGGGGCGACGGGCGAGCAGTACTTC.

The chain couples TRBV6-1 to TRBJ1-2, with D possibly matching TRBD1 (6 bases). CDR3 length: 13 amino acids. CDR1 is MNHNS and CDR2 is SASEGT in the germline V gene. V gave up 8 bases and J gave up 1 base, with 11 bases separating them. The chain's CDR3 is CASGGQLNYGYTF. The CDR3 DNA follows: TGTGCCAGCGGTGGACAGCTTAACTATGGCTACACCTTC.

This chain joins TRBV2 and TRBJ2-4, with D possibly TRBD1 on 6 matching bases. CDR3 length: 16 amino acids. The V gene's germline CDR1 is SNHLY and CDR2 FYNNEI. V shed 3 bases and J shed 8 bases, with 20 bases lying between them. The chain's CDR3 is CASSDLGQTLTDIQYF. In nucleotides, the CDR3 is TGTGCCAGCAGTGACTTAGGACAGACTTTGACGGACATTCAGTACTTC. Filled out from reference TRBV2 and TRBJ2-4, the complete variable domain reads EPEVTQTPSHQVTQMGQEVILRCVPISNHLYFYWYRQILGQKVEFLVSFYNNEISEKSEIFDDQFSVERPDGSNFTLKIRSTKLEDSAMYFCASSDLGQTLTDIQYFGAGTRLSVL.

The chain employs TRBV7-2 and TRBJ2-3; 11 bases align to TRBD2. CDR1 and CDR2 from the germline V gene are SGHTA and FQGNSA. This CDR3 region has 16 residues. The trim removed 5 bases at V and 2 bases at J, leaving 6 bases unmatched. Written as DNA, the CDR3 is TGTGCCAGCAGCCATAGCGGGGGGGTCTACACAGATACGCAGTATTTT. This translates into CASSHSGGVYTDTQYF.

This rearrangement joins TRBV7-8 to TRBJ1-3; perhaps TRBD1 as D (5 bases). Trimming cost V 5 bases and J 3 bases, with 14 bases left between them. Germline V gene sequence: CDR1 SGHVS, CDR2 FQNEAQ. This CDR3 region has 15 residues. The CDR3 DNA reads as TGTGCCAGCAGCCGAGGCGGAGGGGTTGGAAACACCATATATTTT. Amino acid sequence: CASSRGGGVGNTIYF.

This clone has just a few counts. This chain connects TRBV10-2 to TRBJ1-1, with D unresolved. V was cut by 5 bases and J by 3 bases, with 4 bases left in between. CDR1 WSHSY and CDR2 SAAADI come from the germline V gene. The CDR3 length is 11 residues. This CDR3 is CASSLDTEAFF. In DNA, the CDR3 is TGCGCCAGCAGTTTGGACACTGAAGCTTTCTTT.

The chain recombines TRBV5-6 with TRBJ1-2; D is possibly TRBD1 (5 bases). The CDR3 runs to 13 residues. Trimming removed 4 bases at V and 4 bases at J, with 11 bases between. Germline CDR1 is SGHDT and CDR2 is YYEEEE. Here the CDR3 DNA reads TGTGCCAGCAGCCCCGGGGGGGGCTATGGCTACACCTTC. Protein: CASSPGGGYGYTF.

The chain links TRBV2 to TRBJ1-5; 9 bases map to TRBD1. V dropped 3 bases and J dropped 6; count of bases not matched to a gene: 9. Germline assignment: CDR1 SNHLY and CDR2 FYNNEI. The CDR3 consists of 16 residues. The CDR3 here is CASSDSRDRVGQPQHF. In DNA, the CDR3 is TGTGCCAGCAGTGACTCTAGGGACAGGGTAGGTCAGCCCCAGCATTTT.

This clone was detected only a few times. The genes are TRBV6-5 and TRBJ1-1, with no clear D. The V end lost 2 bases, the J end lost 1 base, and 2 bases lay between the germline ends. CDR3 size: 12 residues. Germline CDR1 MNHEY, CDR2 SVGAGI. CDR3 DNA: TGTGCCAGCAGTTACCGGAACACTGAAGCTTTCTTT. It yields the protein CASSYRNTEAFF.

The chain has TRBV7-3 and TRBJ2-2, with 7 bases lining up with TRBD1. Looked up from germline, CDR1 is SGHTA and CDR2 is FQGTGA. V lost 3 bases, J lost 1 base, and 2 bases stayed unmatched. The CDR3 runs to 15 residues. CDR3 protein: CASSLDRRNTGELFF. Written as DNA, the CDR3 is TGTGCCAGCAGCTTGGACAGGCGGAACACCGGGGAGCTGTTTTTT.

As DNA, the CDR3 is TGTGCCAGCAGTTTAGTCGGGGCCAACACTGAAGCTTTCTTT. Translation gives CASSLVGANTEAFF. The chain is built from TRBV28 and TRBJ1-1, with D perhaps TRBD1 (5 bases). The ends were cut back, 2 bases at V and 2 bases at J, with 9 bases in the middle. The CDR3 spans 14 residues. Germline loops: CDR1 MDHEN, CDR2 SYDVKM.

The J gene is TRBJ2-5, the V gene TRBV7-6; D is undetermined. V dropped 6 bases and J dropped 3 bases, with 11 bases sitting between them. Germline CDR1 is SGHVS and CDR2 is FNYEAQ. The CDR3 consists of 13 residues. The CDR3 is CASSLRGEETQYF. The CDR3 nucleotides read TGTGCCAGCAGTCTCCGTGGCGAAGAGACCCAGTACTTC.

This chain joins TRBV9 and TRBJ1-2; 10 nucleotides match TRBD1. The length of the CDR3 is 13 residues. Trimming took 2 bases from V and 7 from J; bases not matched to a gene: 2. Germline lookup yields CDR1 SGDLS and CDR2 YYNGEE. DNA for the CDR3: TGTGCCAGCAGCGTTGACAGGGGGCTTGGCTACACCTTC. It translates to CASSVDRGLGYTF.

This clone is medium-sized in the sample. This CDR3 is also generated by other DNA sequences in the sample. This chain uses TRBV7-6 with TRBJ1-1; no reliable D call. CDR1 and CDR2 from the germline V gene are SGHVS and FNYEAQ. The CDR3 consists of 13 residues. The V gene lost 1 base and the J gene lost 1 base, with 4 bases spanning the gap. CDR3 in DNA: TGTGCCAGCAGCTTAGAACAGAACACTGAAGCTTTCTTT. This sequence encodes CASSLEQNTEAFF.

The genes are TRBV2 and TRBJ2-1; D is undetermined. This CDR3 spans 14 amino acids. Germline values: CDR1 SNHLY, CDR2 FYNNEI. V was shortened by 4 bases and J by 2 bases, with 9 bases between the two germline ends. Here the CDR3 reads CASSGPEAYNEQFF. The CDR3 DNA is TGTGCCAGCAGTGGGCCAGAGGCCTACAATGAGCAGTTCTTC.

In its sample, this clone was seen a few times. This chain links TRBV5-6 with TRBJ1-6; D remains ambiguous. Germline CDR1 reads SGHDT; CDR2 reads YYEEEE. V shed 2 bases and J shed 7 bases, with 10 bases lying between them. The CDR3 covers 14 residues. The CDR3 protein is CASSFYRANSPLHF. CDR3 coding DNA: TGTGCCAGCAGCTTCTACAGAGCCAATTCACCCCTCCACTTT. Supplemented by reference TRBV5-6 and TRBJ1-6, the full variable domain reads DAGVTQSPTHLIKTRGQQVTLRCSPKSGHDTVSWYQQALGQGPQFIFQYYEEEERQRGNFPDRFSGHQFPNYSSELNVNALLLGDSALYLCASSFYRANSPLHFGNGTRLTVT.

For the CDR3, the DNA is TGTGCCAGCTCACGTCATGGGCAGGGCGACACTGAAGCTTTCTTT. This gives the protein CASSRHGQGDTEAFF. The chain combines TRBV18 with TRBJ1-1; the D gene is possibly TRBD1 (5 bases). Germline CDR1 KGHSH, CDR2 LQKENI. The CDR3 loop spans 15 amino acids. The V and J ends lost 4 bases and 3 bases respectively, with 15 bases between them.